This TCR beta chain was sequenced in a study of T cell repertoires in cytomegalovirus infection (dated by TCRdb to between 2018 and 2020). About the study as a whole: Recently identified HLA-C-restricted CMV epitopes, whose presentation resists viral immunomodulation, were targeted by peptide stimulations together with well-studied HLA-B-restricted epitopes. Because public TCR beta signatures pointed to carriage of CMV infection together with the matching HLA type, the HLA type of each donor mattered for the analysis.

Sequenced using an Illumina HiSeq 1500. TCRdb ran its own pipeline on the public reads, namely fastp trimming at Q25 and MiXCR clone calling, and kept in-frame beta chains. Each CDR3 protein gets just one entry, which takes the most common genes and DNA from the rows behind it. The sample includes 340,000 or so distinct CDR3 sequences, with 25% observed a single time. About an eighth of the sample lies in the top ten. General findings and caveats noted by the study authors: Cumulative frequency of public TCR beta family members discriminated carriers of CMV infection plus the relevant HLA type in this cohort and an independent approximately 360-donor cohort. The ex vivo response was dominated by HLA-C-restricted CMV-specific TCR beta clonotypes, which also provided the single most frequent clonotype in two of eight donors.

V loses 1 base at its end and J loses 0 bases; junction bases beyond the gene matches: 6. The CDR3 measures 16 amino acids from cysteine to valine. The sequence is cut down to CDR3 DNA, 48 bases in frame from base 1. From the germline V gene, CDR1 is SQVTM and CDR2 is ANQGSEA. The sample's treatment or condition label, in plain terms: in vitro stimulation with specific CMV peptide epitopes to enrich CMV-specific T cells. Concerning this clonotype: Its antigen is unknown. No quality values exist for individual bases; no much larger clone is one base distant.

The specimen was cultured PBMCs, collected from culture after CMV antigen stimulation. The sequence derives from a human donor in good health (CMV status not recorded). Some clones in this sample may be carry-over from other donors' samples. This chain joins TRBV29-1 to TRBJ2-7; a stretch of 10 junction bases matches TRBD2. The CDR3 protein sequence reads: CSVEGLAGACSYEQYV. The DNA sequence reads TGCAGCGTTGAAGGGCTAGCGGGAGCCTGCTCCTACGAGCAGTACGTC.